The 8 T cell receptor beta chains below all came from one sample that was sequenced in a study of control samples from healthy donors and cancer patients. The repertoire was sequenced with immunoSEQ multiplex PCR; TCRdb's copy has only in-frame clones and lacks some. The repertoire has around 93,000 clones, roughly 92% of them found once; the top ten carry 3%. Input material: blood. The receptor source for this set is a human donor in good health. The donor label of this sample is uncertain.

The chain joins TRBV6-2 or TRBV6-3 to TRBJ2-3; 9 bases agree with TRBD2. This CDR3 is 17 amino acids long. Germline CDR1 and CDR2: MNHEY and SVGEGT. V was clipped by 2 bases and J by 3 bases; unmatched bases: 9. CDR3 sequence: CASSYLAWSGGTDTQYF. In DNA form, the CDR3 reads TGTGCCAGCAGTTACCTGGCGTGGAGCGGGGGGACAGATACGCAGTATTTT.

The CDR3 region is CAISESGGSSYEQYF. CDR3 nucleotides: TGTGCCATCAGTGAGTCGGGAGGGAGCTCCTACGAGCAGTACTTC. The chain couples TRBV10-3 to TRBJ2-7; the match to TRBD2 covers 7 bases. Germline V lookup: CDR1 ENHRY, CDR2 SYGVKD. The CDR3 is 15 amino acids. The ends lost 0 bases at V and 0 bases at J; junction bases unmatched: 2.

The chain has TRBV3-1 (or the pseudogene TRBV3-2) and TRBJ2-5; D is perhaps TRBD2 (6 bases). The CDR3 is 15 residues long. Germline-derived CDR1 and CDR2 are LGHDT and YNNKEL (reference sequence). Deletions cut 0 bases from V and 4 bases from J, with 12 bases between. CDR3: CASSQDGGAGETQYF. The CDR3 region has the DNA TGTGCCAGCAGCCAAGATGGAGGGGCCGGAGAGACCCAGTACTTC.

V usage is TRBV29-1 and J usage is TRBJ2-1; 12 bases line up with TRBD1. Trimming at V came to 6 bases and at J to 9 bases, leaving 9 bases not matched to a gene. The CDR3 loop spans 14 amino acids. CDR1 and CDR2 from the germline V gene are SQVTM and ANQGSEA. The chain's CDR3 is CSVDSGTGGSEQFF. CDR3 DNA sequence: TGCAGCGTAGACTCCGGGACAGGGGGCAGTGAGCAGTTCTTC.

V and J are TRBV5-1 and TRBJ1-2; D perhaps matches TRBD1 (5 bases). Per germline, CDR1 SGHRS and CDR2 YFSETQ. CDR3 size: 14 residues. With 3 bases removed from V and 12 bases from J, the gap between germline ends came to 21 bases. CDR3 amino acids: CASSSDPDRPVNTF. In DNA, the CDR3 is TGCGCCAGCAGCTCCGATCCTGACAGACCTGTCAACACCTTC.

The chain is built from TRBV5-1 and TRBJ1-6; possibly TRBD1 for D (6 bases). The ends were cut back, 0 bases at V and 10 bases at J, with 11 bases in the middle. There are 14 residues in the CDR3. Germline CDR1 reads SGHRS; CDR2 reads YFSETQ. CDR3 amino acids: CASSLAGRGSPLHF. DNA for the CDR3: TGCGCCAGCAGCTTGGCCGGCAGGGGCTCACCCCTCCACTTT.

V and J are TRBV13 and TRBJ2-7; D call uncertain. The CDR3 runs to 11 residues. Deletions cut 0 bases from V and 5 bases from J, with 2 bases between. In germline, CDR1 is PRHDT, CDR2 FYEKMQ (reference sequence). The CDR3 loop is CASSLGNEQYF. The CDR3, as DNA: TGTGCCAGCAGCTTAGGGAACGAGCAGTACTTC.

V gene TRBV6-5 combines with J gene TRBJ2-7; either TRBD1 or TRBD2 may supply D (5 bases each). The V gene's germline CDR1 is MNHEY and CDR2 SVGAGI. The CDR3 has 15 residues. V was shortened by 6 bases and J by 3 bases, with 18 bases between the two germline ends. This chain's CDR3 is CASSYLGARDYEQYF. The CDR3 nucleotides are TGTGCCAGCAGCTACCTCGGGGCGCGAGACTACGAGCAGTACTTC.